This record covers a single T cell receptor beta chain. In the original processing: Reference gene primer amplification gave estimated nucleated cell counts. The assay was immunoSEQ multiplex PCR, and TCRdb's table has in-frame clones only and misses some. V and J calls and clone size are given by that table; D and trimming were obtained from the DNA. The sample has 80,000 to 100,000 clones, more than 75% seen once. This entry comes from a study of blood T cell repertoires in COVID-19. The overall study: Samples came from the United States, Italy and Spain, spanning acute and convalescent COVID-19. Sample material is recorded as cDNA or gDNA derived from T cells, B-cell-depleted T cells, or PBMCs.

What was sequenced was peripheral blood. This receptor was taken from a man aged 50 to 59 with acute or convalescent COVID-19.

CDR3 protein: CATSRASRGYGYTF. As DNA, the CDR3 is TGTGCCACCAGCAGAGCCTCCAGGGGCTATGGCTACACCTTC. The V and J genes are TRBV15 and TRBJ1-2, with a tentative D call TRBD1 (6 bases). Trimming removed 1 base from V and 4 bases from J, with 10 bases in between. The CDR3 is made up of 14 amino acids. CDR1 is LNHNV, CDR2 YYDKDF, per germline (reference sequence). Using reference TRBV15 and TRBJ1-2 for the parts outside the CDR3, the full variable domain is DAMVIQNPRYQVTQFGKPVTLSCSQTLNHNVMYWYQQKSSQAPKLLFHYYDKDFNNEADTPDNFQSRRPNTSFCFLDIRSPGLGDTAMYLCATSRASRGYGYTFGSGTRLTVV.